Included here is one T cell receptor beta chain sequence, with context. Its antigen is unknown. The data originate from a study of cytomegalovirus exposure and HLA in healthy donors. General study points: Being productive about 87% or about 30% of the time was typical of most TCR beta V segments in an earlier analysis.

PCR primers comprised 60 Vbeta and 13 Jbeta primers. Only in-frame clones appear in the TCRdb table, and some are missing; sequencing was by immunoSEQ multiplex PCR. The table records about 160,000 clones, 60% to 80% of them present only once. CDR3 length: 13 residues. Germline values: CDR1 SNHLY, CDR2 FYNNEI. V was pared by 6 bases and J by 0 bases, with 7 bases between. The receptor comes from a woman in her 30s in good health and CMV-seronegative. The sample comprised PBMCs. V and J are TRBV2 and TRBJ2-3; the D is unclear. For the CDR3, the DNA is TGTGCCAGCAGGAGAACTAGCACAGATACGCAGTATTTT. It specifies CASRRTSTDTQYF.